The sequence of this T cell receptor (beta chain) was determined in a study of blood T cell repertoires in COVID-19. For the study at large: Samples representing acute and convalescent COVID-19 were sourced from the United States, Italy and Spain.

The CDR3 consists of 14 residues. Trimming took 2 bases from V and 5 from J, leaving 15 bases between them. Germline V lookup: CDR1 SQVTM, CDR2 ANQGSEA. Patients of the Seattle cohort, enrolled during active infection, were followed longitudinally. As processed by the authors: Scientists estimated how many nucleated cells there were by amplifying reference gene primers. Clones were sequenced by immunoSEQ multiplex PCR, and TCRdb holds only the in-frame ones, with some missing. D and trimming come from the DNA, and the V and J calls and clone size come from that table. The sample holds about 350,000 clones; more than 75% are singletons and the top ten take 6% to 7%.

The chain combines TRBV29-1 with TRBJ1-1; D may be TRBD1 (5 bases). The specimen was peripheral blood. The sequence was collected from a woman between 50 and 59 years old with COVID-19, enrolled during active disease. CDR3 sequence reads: CSVERRGVRTEAFF. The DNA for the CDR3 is TGCAGCGTTGAACGTCGGGGGGTAAGGACTGAAGCTTTCTTT.